Following are 6 T cell receptor beta chains from one sample sequenced in a study of blood T cells in healthy people across ages. It was with a sample-barcoded 5' primer and a J-beta primer mix that a second PCR of about 7 to 12 cycles was run. MiXCR, run by TCRdb on the 5' RACE reads, gives a single entry per CDR3 protein. The sample yields 870,000 or so distinct CDR3 sequences, 29% seen once. Sequenced: blood. These TCRs come from a woman aged 80 or over in good health.

This clonotype occurred many times. The V gene is TRBV7-9, the J gene TRBJ1-2; 7 bases align to TRBD1. Germline lookup yields CDR1 SEHNR and CDR2 FQNEAQ (reference sequence). J was trimmed by 6 bases and V by 5 bases; bases with no gene match: 9. This CDR3 comprises 14 residues. The CDR3 bases are TGTGCCAGCAGCGTCGACTACAGGGGACATGGCTACACCTTC. Protein sequence: CASSVDYRGHGYTF.

This clonotype was recorded at least ten times. The CDR3 DNA reads TGTGCCAGCAGCTTACAATGGAGCTCCTACAATGAGCAGTTCTTC. Protein: CASSLQWSSYNEQFF. The chain has TRBV7-8 and TRBJ2-1; D unclear. V was clipped by 2 bases and J by 0 bases, with 8 bases between them. Germline V gene data show CDR1 as SGHVS and CDR2 as FQNEAQ. CDR3 length equals 15 residues.

This clonotype came up a few times. The rearrangement links TRBV9 to TRBJ1-1; a weak D match, TRBD1 (5 bases). V lost 4 bases and J 0 bases, leaving 16 bases between the germline ends. Germline V gene sequence: CDR1 SGDLS, CDR2 YYNGEE. This CDR3 comprises 16 residues. CDR3: CASSPSQGRLNTEAFF. The CDR3 bases are TGTGCCAGCAGCCCCTCCCAGGGTCGGCTGAACACTGAAGCTTTCTTT.

This clonotype was recorded at least ten times. An end of the junction does not agree with germline; a read error may underlie this. The genes are TRBV20-1 and TRBJ2-1; D is unclear. Germline V CDR1 and CDR2: DFQATT, SNEGSKA (reference sequence). CDR3 length: 15 residues. Here the CDR3 DNA reads TGCAGTGCTAGAGGAACTCCGGGCCATCCTAATGGGCAGTTCTTC. Translated: CSARGTPGHPNGQFF.

The chain joins TRBV6-5 to TRBJ2-7; D gene uncertain. The germline gives CDR1 MNHEY, CDR2 SVGAGI. V lost 6 bases to trimming and J lost 2 bases, with 11 bases between them. There are 13 residues in the CDR3. This chain's CDR3 is CASRPTETYEQYF. In DNA, the CDR3 is TGTGCCAGCAGGCCAACTGAGACCTACGAGCAGTACTTC.

V usage is TRBV5-1 and J usage is TRBJ2-7; tentative D call: TRBD1 (6 bases). Germline assignment: CDR1 SGHRS and CDR2 YFSETQ. V lost 0 bases to trimming and J lost 5 bases, with 21 bases between them. The CDR3 runs to 17 residues. CDR3 sequence reads: CASSLGTLQGSNDEQYF. In nucleotides, the CDR3 is TGCGCCAGCAGCTTGGGCACGCTTCAGGGGAGTAACGACGAGCAGTACTTC.